This T cell receptor beta chain was captured in a study of spatial heterogeneity in lung cancer. The overall study: Sequences of the beta chain were consistently detected in greater numbers than alpha-chain sequences. Averaged across combinations, each unique TCR and UMI pairing appeared more than ten times in raw reads, which were uncorrected.

Time point described: sample taken at primary tumor resection. Whole RNA came from tumor, nontumor lung or frozen PBMC and was sequenced without being sorted. A total of around 67 untreated early-stage non-small cell lung cancer patients served as donors. MiXCR was run by TCRdb on the 5' RACE reads, yielding one entry per CDR3 protein. The sample contains over 2,500 distinct CDR3 sequences, around two fifths of which appear only once. This clonotype appeared a single time. Antigen unknown. Study-wide results and caveats: Ubiquitous expanded tumor TCRs were observed in blood more at resection than follow-up.

The sequence was obtained from a male donor with early-stage non-small cell lung cancer. Sample: PBMCs, taken at surgery.

For the CDR3, the DNA is TGCAGTGCTAGTATCGGGCCAGGGGGAACCTACGAGCAGTACTTC. This translates into CSASIGPGGTYEQYF. The chain couples TRBV20-1 to TRBJ2-7; 7 bases map to TRBD1. CDR3 size: 15 residues. Germline V gives CDR1 DFQATT, CDR2 SNEGSKA (reference sequence). J was trimmed by 2 bases and V by 3 bases; bases with no gene match: 10.